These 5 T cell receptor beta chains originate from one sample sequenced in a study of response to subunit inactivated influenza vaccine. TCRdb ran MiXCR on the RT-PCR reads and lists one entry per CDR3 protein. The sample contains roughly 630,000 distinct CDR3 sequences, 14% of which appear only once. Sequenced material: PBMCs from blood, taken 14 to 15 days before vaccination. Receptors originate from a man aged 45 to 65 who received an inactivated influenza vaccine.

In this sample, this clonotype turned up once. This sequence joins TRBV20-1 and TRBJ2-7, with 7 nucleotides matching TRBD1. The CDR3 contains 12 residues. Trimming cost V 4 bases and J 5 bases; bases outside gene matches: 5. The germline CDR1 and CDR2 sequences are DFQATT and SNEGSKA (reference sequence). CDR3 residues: CSAIKDRDEQYF. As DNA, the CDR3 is TGCAGTGCTATCAAAGACAGGGACGAGCAGTACTTC.

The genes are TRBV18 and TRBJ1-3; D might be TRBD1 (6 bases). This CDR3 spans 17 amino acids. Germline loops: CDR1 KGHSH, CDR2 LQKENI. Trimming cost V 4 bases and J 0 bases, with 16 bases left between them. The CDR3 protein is CASSLKTGTSSGNTIYF. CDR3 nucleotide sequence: TGTGCCAGCTCACTAAAAACAGGGACGTCCTCTGGAAACACCATATATTTT.

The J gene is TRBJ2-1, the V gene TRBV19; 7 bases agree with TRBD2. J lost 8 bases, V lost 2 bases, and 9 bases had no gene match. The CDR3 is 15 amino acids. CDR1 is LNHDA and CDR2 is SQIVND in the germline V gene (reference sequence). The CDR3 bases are TGTGCCAGTAGTATATTGTGGGAGGGCGACCATGAGCAGTTCTTC. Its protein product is CASSILWEGDHEQFF.

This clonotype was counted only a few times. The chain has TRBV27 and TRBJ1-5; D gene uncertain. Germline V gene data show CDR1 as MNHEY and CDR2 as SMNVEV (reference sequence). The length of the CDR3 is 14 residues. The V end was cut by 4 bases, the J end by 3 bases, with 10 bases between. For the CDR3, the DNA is TGTGCCAGCAGTTCGGGCCTTCTCAATCAGCCCCAGCATTTT. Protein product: CASSSGLLNQPQHF.

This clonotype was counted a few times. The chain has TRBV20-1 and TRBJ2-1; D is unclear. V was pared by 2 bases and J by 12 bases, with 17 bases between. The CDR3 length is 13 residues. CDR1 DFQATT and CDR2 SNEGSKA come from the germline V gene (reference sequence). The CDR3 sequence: CSARPTNREAQFF. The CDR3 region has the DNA TGCAGTGCTAGACCCACAAACCGTGAGGCGCAGTTCTTC.